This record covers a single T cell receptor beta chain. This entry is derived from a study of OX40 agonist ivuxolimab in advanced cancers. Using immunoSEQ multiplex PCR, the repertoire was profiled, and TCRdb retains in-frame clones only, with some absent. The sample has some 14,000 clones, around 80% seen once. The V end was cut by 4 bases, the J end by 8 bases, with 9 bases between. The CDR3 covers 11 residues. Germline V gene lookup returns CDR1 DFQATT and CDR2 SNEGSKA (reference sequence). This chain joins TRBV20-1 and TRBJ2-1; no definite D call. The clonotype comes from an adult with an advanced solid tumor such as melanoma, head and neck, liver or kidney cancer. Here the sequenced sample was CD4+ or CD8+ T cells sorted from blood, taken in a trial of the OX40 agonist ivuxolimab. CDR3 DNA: TGCAGTGCTAAGTGGGTGGATGAGCAGTTCTTC. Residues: CSAKWVDEQFF.